Below, 17 T cell receptor beta chains from the same sample are listed, as sequenced in a study of T-cell reconstitution after alpha-beta-depleted transplantation in children. TCRbeta library construction was performed incorporating unique molecular identifiers. Each CDR3 protein gets one entry after TCRdb re-called the PCR reads with MiXCR. Seen here are tens of thousands of distinct CDR3 sequences, 15% to 20% observed once, and the top ten hold about 54%. The input for sequencing was PBMCs, mostly from graft donor cells, taken 360 days after TCRalphabeta/CD19-depleted stem cell transplant. The receptors were sampled from a male patient between 2 and 15 years old who had a stem cell transplant for acute lymphoblastic leukemia, so the T cells may come from the graft donor.

This clonotype was counted ten times or more. V usage is TRBV11-2 and J usage is TRBJ2-7; 8 bases are shared with TRBD2. The ends lost 0 bases at V and 0 bases at J; junction bases unmatched: 7. The CDR3 totals 17 residues. CDR1 and CDR2 (germline): SGHAT, FQNNGV. DNA of the CDR3: TGTGCCAGCAGCTTAGAAGGGGGTAGCGGGGCCTCCTACGAGCAGTACTTC. Translation gives CASSLEGGSGASYEQYF.

This clonotype was picked up a small number of times. The chain recombines TRBV24-1 with TRBJ2-2, with TRBD1 as a possible D gene (6 bases). The CDR3 runs to 16 residues. Trimming left V 7 bases short and J 1 base short, with 15 bases between. Germline V lookup: CDR1 KGHDR, CDR2 SFDVKD. Here the CDR3 DNA reads TGTGCCACCAGGGGCAGGGGCAACCTGAACACCGGGGAGCTGTTTTTT. Translating it yields CATRGRGNLNTGELFF.

The chain links TRBV3-1 to TRBJ2-7; 10 positions match TRBD2. Germline lookup yields CDR1 LGHDT and CDR2 YNNKEL (reference sequence). Trimming cost V 0 bases and J 1 base; bases outside gene matches: 9. This CDR3 has 18 amino acids. The CDR3 spells CASSQDPPLAGASYEQYF. The CDR3 nucleotides are TGTGCCAGCAGCCAAGATCCCCCCCTAGCGGGAGCGTCCTACGAGCAGTACTTC.

This chain connects TRBV18 to TRBJ2-1; 11 nucleotides agree with TRBD2. V gave up 1 base and J gave up 10 bases; unmatched junction bases: 15. The germline CDR1 and CDR2 sequences are KGHSH and LQKENI. The CDR3 extends over 18 amino acids. The chain's CDR3 is CASSPQRHLLAGVGEQFF. In nucleotides, the CDR3 is TGTGCCAGCTCACCACAGCGGCACCTACTAGCGGGAGTGGGGGAGCAGTTCTTC. Complete variable domain (other parts from reference TRBV18 and TRBJ2-1): NAGVMQNPRHLVRRRGQEARLRCSPMKGHSHVYWYRQLPEEGLKFMVYLQKENIIDESGMPKERFSAEFPKEGPSILRIQQVVRGDSAAYFCASSPQRHLLAGVGEQFFGPGTRLTVL.

In this sample, this clonotype turned up a few times. J is TRBJ2-1 and V is TRBV24-1; TRBD2 matches at 8 bases. The V gene end was trimmed by 1 base and the J gene end by 2 bases; junction bases not matched to a gene: 21. CDR3 size: 22 residues. Germline V CDR1 and CDR2: KGHDR, SFDVKD. CDR3 in amino acids: CATSDFSAARGAPGLAYNEQFF. The CDR3 DNA follows: TGTGCCACCAGTGATTTTAGTGCCGCACGGGGGGCCCCGGGACTAGCCTACAATGAGCAGTTCTTC.

This clonotype was counted many times. This chain joins TRBV5-1 and TRBJ2-5, with D unclear. CDR1 is SGHRS and CDR2 is YFSETQ in the germline V gene. Trimming pared 5 bases from V and 5 bases from J, leaving 19 bases between. The CDR3 runs to 15 residues. The CDR3 DNA sequence: TGCGCCAGCAGATCCCTTCCCGTAGCTGGGGAGACCCAGTACTTC. This encodes CASRSLPVAGETQYF.

This clonotype appeared many times. This rearrangement joins TRBV4-1 to TRBJ2-1, with TRBD2 matching over 11 bases. CDR1 and CDR2 from the germline V gene are MGHRA and YSYEKL. J gave up 7 bases and V 2 bases, and 7 bases lay outside the gene matches. The CDR3 spans 16 residues. CDR3 loop: CASSQTGLAVKNEQFF. The CDR3 DNA follows: TGCGCCAGCAGCCAAACGGGACTAGCGGTTAAAAATGAGCAGTTCTTC.

This clonotype was counted a few times. The rearrangement links TRBV4-2 to TRBJ2-7; D is uncertain. CDR3 length: 14 amino acids. The germline CDR1 and CDR2 sequences are LGHNA and YNFKEQ. V lost 3 bases and J lost 3, with 12 bases in between. CDR3 sequence: CASSHRHRGYEQYF. For the CDR3, the DNA is TGTGCCAGCAGCCACAGACACAGAGGCTACGAGCAGTACTTC.

This clonotype came up a few times. V usage is TRBV12-3 or TRBV12-4 and J usage is TRBJ1-1; possibly TRBD1 for D (5 bases). CDR3 length equals 12 residues. Between the trimmed V and J ends, which lost 6 bases and 8 bases, there was a span of 13 bases. CDR3 nucleotide sequence: TGTGCCAGCAGACTAAGGGGACTAGAAGCTTTCTTT. Protein: CASRLRGLEAFF.

This clonotype was detected a few times. The chain couples TRBV4-1 to TRBJ2-7; 11 bases are a match to TRBD2. J was trimmed by 1 base and V by 3 bases; bases with no gene match: 8. The CDR3 loop spans 17 amino acids. From germline, CDR1 is MGHRA and CDR2 YSYEKL. CDR3 loop: CASSHHYGTSGSYEQYF. The CDR3 DNA is TGCGCCAGCAGCCACCACTACGGGACTAGCGGTTCCTACGAGCAGTACTTC.

This clonotype was picked up many times. This chain joins TRBV30 and TRBJ1-4; D is perhaps TRBD1 (5 bases). CDR3 length equals 13 residues. From germline, CDR1 is GTSNPN and CDR2 SVGIG (reference sequence). The germline V and J ends were trimmed by 2 bases and 8 bases, with 12 bases remaining between them. As DNA, the CDR3 is TGTGCCTGGAGTTCGGGGGTGGACGAAAAACTGTTTTTT. This translates into CAWSSGVDEKLFF.

The chain is built from TRBV12-3 or TRBV12-4 and TRBJ2-2; 10 bases line up with TRBD1. The CDR3 runs 14 residues. Trimming at V came to 3 bases and at J to 6 bases, leaving 1 base not matched to a gene. The CDR3 nucleotides are TGTGCCAGCAGTTTCGGGACAGGGGCCGGGGAGCTGTTTTTT. Amino acid sequence: CASSFGTGAGELFF.

CDR3 in amino acids: CASSLSIQGALLTTQYF. The CDR3 DNA is TGTGCCAGCAGCTTAAGTATTCAGGGGGCCCTGCTCACGACCCAGTACTTC. The chain links TRBV7-8 to TRBJ2-5; 8 bases fit TRBD1. With V trimmed by 2 bases and J by 7 bases, 15 bases remained unmatched. CDR3 length: 17 amino acids. CDR1 SGHVS and CDR2 FQNEAQ come from the germline V gene.

The V and J genes are TRBV18 and TRBJ2-5; D uncertain. Germline CDR1 is KGHSH and CDR2 is LQKENI. V shed 2 bases and J shed 3 bases, with 7 bases lying between them. CDR3 size: 13 residues. The chain's CDR3 is CASSPYRKETQYF. In nucleotides, the CDR3 is TGTGCCAGCTCACCATACAGAAAAGAGACCCAGTACTTC. Drawing the rest from reference TRBV18 and TRBJ2-5, the complete variable domain is NAGVMQNPRHLVRRRGQEARLRCSPMKGHSHVYWYRQLPEEGLKFMVYLQKENIIDESGMPKERFSAEFPKEGPSILRIQQVVRGDSAAYFCASSPYRKETQYFGPGTRLLVL.

The chain employs TRBV18 and TRBJ2-7; TRBD1 agrees at 9 bases. There are 18 residues in the CDR3. The J segment lost 2 bases and the V segment lost 4 bases, leaving 15 bases of the junction unmatched. The V gene's germline CDR1 is KGHSH and CDR2 LQKENI. CDR3 region: CASSQVPGQGRYTYEQYF. For the CDR3, the DNA is TGTGCCAGCTCACAAGTCCCGGGACAGGGAAGGTATACCTACGAGCAGTACTTC.

This sequence joins TRBV20-1 and TRBJ1-1; 10 nucleotides line up with TRBD1. The CDR3 has 15 residues. CDR1 and CDR2 from the germline V gene are DFQATT and SNEGSKA (reference sequence). J gave up 3 bases and V 0 bases, and 4 bases lay outside the gene matches. DNA for the CDR3: TGCAGTGCTAGAGATCTGGACAGGGGGGACACTGAAGCTTTCTTT. This codes for CSARDLDRGDTEAFF.

This clonotype was detected only a few times. The gene calls are TRBV6-1 and TRBJ1-5, with 7 bases fitting TRBD1. The V and J ends lost 8 bases and 5 bases, in that order; junction bases with no gene match: 9. The CDR3 spans 14 residues. Per germline, CDR1 MNHNS and CDR2 SASEGT. Here the CDR3 DNA reads TGTGCCAGCCGTCGGAACAGGGGCGATCAGCCCCAGCATTTT. The encoded protein is CASRRNRGDQPQHF.